This paragraph covers one TCR beta chain sequence. This record belongs to a study of blood T cell repertoires in COVID-19. As for the study in general: Acute and convalescent COVID-19 samples came from the United States, Italy and Spain. T cells, B-cell-depleted T cells, or PBMCs provided the cDNA or gDNA that served as material.

Profiled with immunoSEQ multiplex PCR; TCRdb holds only in-frame clones, not every one. The sample lists some 180,000 clones, 75% to 90% occurring once. In germline, CDR1 is SGHRS, CDR2 YFSETQ. The CDR3 totals 15 residues. With V trimmed by 4 bases and J by 1 base, 3 bases remained unmatched. This sequence was found in a woman aged 55-69 years with acute or convalescent COVID-19. The V call is TRBV5-1, the J call TRBJ2-2; TRBD1 matches at 8 bases. The sequenced material came from peripheral blood. CDR3 DNA: TGCGCCAGCAGCCCTGGGACAGGGAACACCGGGGAGCTGTTTTTT. The encoded protein is CASSPGTGNTGELFF.